Below are 14 T cell receptor beta chains sequenced from a single sample in a study of blood T cell repertoires in COVID-19. Clones were sequenced by immunoSEQ multiplex PCR, and TCRdb holds only the in-frame ones, with some missing. The repertoire consists of tens of thousands of clones, with roughly 82% occurring once and the leading ten covering less than 3%. The specimen was peripheral blood. These receptors were collected from a woman aged 55-70 years with acute or convalescent COVID-19.

V usage is TRBV6-1 and J usage is TRBJ1-2; 8 nucleotides align to TRBD1. From germline, CDR1 is MNHNS and CDR2 SASEGT. With V trimmed by 2 bases and J by 6 bases, 11 bases remained unmatched. This CDR3 region has 16 residues. CDR3 region: CASSEPYSATGDGYTF. The DNA for the CDR3 is TGTGCCAGCAGTGAACCGTATTCGGCGACAGGGGATGGCTACACCTTC.

The V and J genes are TRBV18 and TRBJ2-1, with D perhaps TRBD2 (6 bases). The CDR3 extends over 14 amino acids. V lost 0 bases and J 8 bases, leaving 11 bases between the germline ends. Germline CDR1 and CDR2: KGHSH and LQKENI. CDR3 amino acids: CASSPPVLAYEQFF. Written as DNA, the CDR3 is TGTGCCAGCTCACCACCGGTCCTAGCGTATGAGCAGTTCTTC. Looking up the rest from reference TRBV18 and TRBJ2-1 gives the full variable domain: NAGVMQNPRHLVRRRGQEARLRCSPMKGHSHVYWYRQLPEEGLKFMVYLQKENIIDESGMPKERFSAEFPKEGPSILRIQQVVRGDSAAYFCASSPPVLAYEQFFGPGTRLTVL.

V usage is TRBV27 and J usage is TRBJ2-3, with D maybe TRBD2 (6 bases). Trimming shortened V by 3 bases and J by 2 bases, and 9 bases separated the two germline ends. CDR1 is MNHEY, CDR2 SMNVEV, per germline (reference sequence). This CDR3 spans 14 amino acids. The CDR3 DNA follows: TGTGCCAGCAGTTTGGAGGGGAACACAGATACGCAGTATTTT. As protein: CASSLEGNTDTQYF.

The chain uses TRBV12-3 or TRBV12-4 and TRBJ1-1; 8 positions agree with TRBD1. The CDR3 covers 13 residues. With V trimmed by 7 bases and J by 5 bases, 6 bases remained unmatched. CDR3 region: CASTRTGRTEAFF. The CDR3 DNA reads TGTGCCAGCACCCGGACAGGGCGGACTGAAGCTTTCTTT.

The gene calls are TRBV5-4 and TRBJ1-6, with 10 bases matching TRBD1. CDR1 is SGHNT, CDR2 YYREEE, per germline (reference sequence). Losses at the gene ends were 4 bases for V and 7 bases for J; bases not matched to a gene: 5. The CDR3 covers 15 residues. CDR3 protein: CASSPRQGANSPLHF. Here the CDR3 DNA reads TGTGCCAGCAGCCCAAGACAGGGGGCAAATTCACCCCTCCACTTT.

The chain combines TRBV19 with TRBJ2-7; 11 bases align to TRBD2. Trimming took 3 bases from V and 3 from J; bases not matched to a gene: 19. Germline CDR1 LNHDA, CDR2 SQIVND (reference sequence). This CDR3 comprises 20 residues. The CDR3 loop is CASSMKPVLAGGPSDYEQYF. DNA of the CDR3: TGTGCCAGTAGTATGAAACCCGTCCTAGCGGGAGGCCCTAGTGACTACGAGCAGTACTTC.

This clone was found once. The chain uses TRBV11-2 and TRBJ1-4, with 8 nucleotides matching TRBD1. With 3 bases clipped from V and 4 bases from J, the junction kept 4 bases outside the gene matches. This CDR3 comprises 15 residues. Germline CDR1 SGHAT, CDR2 FQNNGV. CDR3 amino acids: CASSFGTGINEKLFF. In DNA form, the CDR3 reads TGTGCCAGCAGCTTCGGGACAGGAATTAATGAAAAACTGTTTTTT.

This clone was found a few times. The chain links TRBV5-6 to TRBJ1-5, with unresolved D. CDR1 SGHDT and CDR2 YYEEEE come from the germline V gene. The CDR3 loop spans 14 amino acids. Trimming removed 1 base at V and 1 base at J, with 6 bases between. DNA of the CDR3: TGTGCCAGCAGCTTGAGACAAAGCAATCAGCCCCAGCATTTT. It translates to CASSLRQSNQPQHF.

The J gene is TRBJ2-5, the V gene TRBV5-6; 10 bases fit TRBD1. Unmatched junction bases numbered 8, after V lost 3 bases and J lost 3 bases. Germline V gives CDR1 SGHDT, CDR2 YYEEEE. The CDR3 is made up of 16 amino acids. CDR3 sequence reads: CASSSRDRGWEETQYF. The CDR3 DNA reads as TGTGCCAGCAGCTCCCGGGACAGGGGATGGGAAGAGACCCAGTACTTC. The full variable domain, rest sourced from reference TRBV5-6 and TRBJ2-5, is DAGVTQSPTHLIKTRGQQVTLRCSPKSGHDTVSWYQQALGQGPQFIFQYYEEEERQRGNFPDRFSGHQFPNYSSELNVNALLLGDSALYLCASSSRDRGWEETQYFGPGTRLLVL.

The genes are TRBV6-5 and TRBJ2-7; 8 bases fit TRBD1. The trim removed 4 bases at V and 3 bases at J, leaving 5 bases unmatched. This CDR3 has 14 amino acids. Germline loops: CDR1 MNHEY, CDR2 SVGAGI. The CDR3 reads CASSWGTGNYEQYF. Here the CDR3 DNA reads TGTGCCAGCAGTTGGGGGACAGGAAACTACGAGCAGTACTTC.

In its sample, this clone was seen many times. This sequence joins TRBV15 and TRBJ1-4; 10 bases map to TRBD1. CDR1 and CDR2 (germline): LNHNV, YYDKDF (reference sequence). This CDR3 is built from 17 residues. J was trimmed by 5 bases and V by 1 base; bases with no gene match: 7. The CDR3, as DNA: TGTGCCACCAGCAGAGCGATTGGGACAGGGGCGAATGAAAAACTGTTTTTT. Translated, it gives CATSRAIGTGANEKLFF.

The V gene is TRBV6-2 or TRBV6-3, the J gene TRBJ2-4, with D unclear. Trimming left V 2 bases short and J 0 bases short, with 11 bases between. CDR1 and CDR2 (germline): MNHEY, SVGEGT. The CDR3 has 16 amino acids. For the CDR3, the DNA is TGTGCCAGCAGTTACCGTGCCCCGGGAGCCAAAAACATTCAGTACTTC. Protein sequence: CASSYRAPGAKNIQYF.

This clone came up a few times. Distinct nucleotide sequences in the sample also encode this CDR3. The genes are TRBV19 and TRBJ1-5, with TRBD1 matching 9 bases. V was pared by 6 bases and J by 5 bases, with 2 bases of the junction left unmatched. The germline CDR1 and CDR2 sequences are LNHDA and SQIVND (reference sequence). The CDR3 is 13 amino acids. CDR3 amino acids: CASRGQGDQPQHF. CDR3 DNA sequence: TGTGCCAGTAGGGGACAGGGTGATCAGCCCCAGCATTTT.

The CDR3 coding sequence is TGCGCCAGCAGCTTGGCCGCGACAGTCTACGAGCAGTACTTC. It translates to CASSLAATVYEQYF. The chain couples TRBV5-1 to TRBJ2-7; TRBD1 might be the D (5 bases). Between the trimmed V and J ends, which lost 0 bases and 3 bases, there was a span of 10 bases. The V gene's germline CDR1 is SGHRS and CDR2 YFSETQ. The CDR3 is made up of 14 amino acids.